This TCR beta chain appears in the sequencing data of a study of CD8 T cells in Susac syndrome. Study-wide findings and caveats: An acknowledgment was made by the study that its TCR sequencing and HLA analysis involved relatively few individuals.

This CDR3 spans 19 amino acids. Germline CDR1 reads SGHTA; CDR2 reads FQGNSA. Trimming at V came to 0 bases and at J to 4 bases, leaving 9 bases not matched to a gene. For this clonotype: The antigen is unknown.

RNA, at about 0.45 to 1 ug, was reverse transcribed with random hexamers. TCRdb fed the immunoSEQ multiplex PCR reads into MiXCR, producing one record per CDR3 protein. The table includes 200,000 to 300,000 distinct CDR3 sequences, just under 95% detected once. CD8+ and CD4+ T cells from blood underwent TCR beta sequencing, which was carried out in a high-throughput format. In contrast to the negatively isolated CD8+ and CD4+ T cells, TEMRA cells were FACS-enriched. The sample consisted of CD4+ T cells from PBMCs. This chain links TRBV7-2 with TRBJ2-1; 13 bases fit TRBD2. The receptor was derived from a human donor with multiple sclerosis. For the CDR3, the DNA is TGTGCCAGCAGCTTAGCGTACCGACTAGCGGGGGGCCTATACAATGAGCAGTTCTTC. Its protein is CASSLAYRLAGGLYNEQFF.